Listed below are T cell receptor beta chains from one sample, sequenced in a study of blood T cell repertoires in COVID-19. Sequenced by immunoSEQ multiplex PCR; TCRdb stores in-frame clones only, minus some. Counted here are about 120,000 clones, around 78% occurring once; the ten biggest clones make up 2% to 2.5%. Input material: peripheral blood. The receptors were sampled from a man in his thirties or forties with acute or convalescent COVID-19. Each CDR3 is given with its conserved first and last residue. A D gene is named only where the DNA matches it firmly. Part of the rows lack a size; the others show once, few, many or a class for expanded clones.

V gene	J gene	D gene	clone size	CDR3 protein	CDR3 DNA
TRBV7-9	TRBJ1-4	.	.	CASSPTLSREKLFF	TGTGCCAGCAGCCCTACCTTATCGCGTGAAAAACTGTTTTTT
TRBV30	TRBJ1-6	.	.	CAWTRDTLGGLHF	TGTGCCTGGACCCGGGACACCCTCGGGGGGCTCCACTTT
TRBV7-9	TRBJ1-2	TRBD1	.	CASSVGQGGGGYTF	TGTGCCAGCAGCGTAGGACAGGGGGGAGGTGGCTACACCTTC
TRBV10-3	TRBJ1-2	TRBD1	.	CAISERQGGTNYGYTF	TGTGCCATCAGTGAGAGACAGGGCGGTACTAACTATGGCTACACCTTC
TRBV28	TRBJ1-6	.	few	CASSAPTGQYYNSPLHF	TGTGCCAGCAGTGCACCGACCGGACAGTACTATAATTCACCCCTCCACTTT
TRBV27	TRBJ1-5	TRBD1	.	CASSPHGQAGGQPQHF	TGTGCCAGCAGTCCGCACGGACAGGCGGGGGGTCAGCCCCAGCATTTT
TRBV4-1	TRBJ1-6	TRBD1	.	CASSQDPDRGGRSPLHF	TGCGCCAGCAGCCAAGACCCGGACAGGGGGGGCCGATCACCCCTCCACTTT
TRBV4-3	TRBJ1-2	.	.	CASSRDSYGYTF	TGCGCCAGCAGCCGAGACAGTTATGGCTACACCTTC
TRBV30	TRBJ1-2	.	.	CAWSVSGPRGPYTF	TGTGCCTGGAGTGTAAGCGGGCCGAGAGGTCCCTACACCTTC
TRBV19	TRBJ2-1	.	.	CASSIFGGRYNEQFF	TGTGCCAGTAGTATATTCGGGGGGCGGTACAATGAGCAGTTCTTC
TRBV7-2	TRBJ1-4	.	.	CASSLRSTNEKLFF	TGTGCCAGCAGCTTGAGGTCAACTAATGAAAAACTGTTTTTT
TRBV7-2	TRBJ2-5	TRBD2	.	CASSLMPSGRETQYF	TGTGCCAGCAGCTTAATGCCTAGCGGACGGGAGACCCAGTACTTC
TRBV27	TRBJ2-1	TRBD2	.	CASSSGRLAGYNEQFF	TGTGCCAGCAGTTCGGGACGATTAGCGGGATACAATGAGCAGTTCTTC
TRBV9	TRBJ1-3	.	.	CASSVGRGIPGNTIYF	TGTGCCAGCAGCGTAGGGCGGGGGATCCCTGGAAACACCATATATTTT
TRBV5-1	TRBJ1-4	.	.	CASSAGTAGKLFF	TGCGCCAGCAGCGCGGGGACGGCTGGAAAACTGTTTTTT
TRBV9	TRBJ1-1	.	.	CASSVEPQGPSTEAFF	TGTGCCAGCAGCGTAGAACCCCAGGGCCCCAGCACTGAAGCTTTCTTT
TRBV6-6	TRBJ1-1	.	.	CASSYRGGTNTEAFF	TGTGCCAGCAGTTACAGGGGCGGAACGAACACTGAAGCTTTCTTT
TRBV2	TRBJ1-6	TRBD1	.	CASSVWDRFSYNSPLHF	TGTGCCAGCAGTGTATGGGACAGGTTCTCCTATAATTCACCCCTCCACTTT
TRBV19	TRBJ1-6	.	.	CASSIPPGQGNSPLHF	TGTGCCAGTAGTATCCCACCGGGGCAGGGGAATTCACCCCTCCACTTT
TRBV19	TRBJ1-4	TRBD1	.	CASKVESSTGGEGRKLFF	TGTGCCAGTAAGGTGGAAAGCTCGACAGGGGGCGAGGGGAGAAAACTGTTTTTT
TRBV27	TRBJ2-2	.	.	CASKGRRGRWTGELFF	TGTGCCAGCAAGGGGCGTAGGGGTAGATGGACCGGGGAGCTGTTTTTT
TRBV30	TRBJ2-1	TRBD2	.	CAWSVLGSGGANEQFF	TGTGCCTGGAGTGTACTTGGTAGCGGGGGGGCCAATGAGCAGTTCTTC
TRBV15	TRBJ2-1	.	.	CATSISAEYNEQFF	TGTGCCACCAGCATTAGCGCTGAATACAATGAGCAGTTCTTC
TRBV7-9	TRBJ1-5	TRBD1	.	CASSGQPGQVNQPQHF	TGTGCCAGCAGCGGGCAACCGGGACAGGTCAATCAGCCCCAGCATTTT
TRBV2	TRBJ2-2	.	.	CASSEATGELFF	TGTGCCAGCAGTGAGGCTACCGGGGAGCTGTTTTTT
TRBV7-8	TRBJ2-1	TRBD2	.	CASSILGSGIEQFF	TGTGCCAGCAGCATCCTCGGTAGCGGGATTGAGCAGTTCTTC
TRBV4-1	TRBJ2-2	TRBD2	.	CASRAGTSPGELFF	TGCGCCAGCAGGGCCGGGACTAGCCCCGGGGAGCTGTTTTTT
TRBV21-1	TRBJ2-1	.	.	CASSKVGGSSYNEQFF	TGTGCCAGCAGCAAAGTTGGCGGGAGCTCCTACAATGAGCAGTTCTTC
TRBV3-1/TRBV3-2	TRBJ2-4	.	.	CASSQEPGRGKNIQYF	TGTGCCAGCAGCCAAGAACCGGGCAGGGGAAAAAACATTCAGTACTTC
TRBV6-4	TRBJ2-1	.	.	CASSRHHPDNEQFF	TGTGCCAGCAGTAGACACCATCCCGACAATGAGCAGTTCTTC
TRBV19	TRBJ2-6	TRBD1	.	CATNSGQGTSGANVLTF	TGTGCCACTAATTCGGGACAGGGTACCTCTGGGGCCAACGTCCTGACTTTC
TRBV19	TRBJ2-1	TRBD2	.	CASALAGYFNEQFF	TGTGCCAGTGCACTAGCGGGATACTTCAATGAGCAGTTCTTC
TRBV2	TRBJ2-2	TRBD2	.	CASSGTSGRSDTGELFF	TGTGCCAGCAGCGGGACTAGCGGGAGATCGGACACCGGGGAGCTGTTTTTT